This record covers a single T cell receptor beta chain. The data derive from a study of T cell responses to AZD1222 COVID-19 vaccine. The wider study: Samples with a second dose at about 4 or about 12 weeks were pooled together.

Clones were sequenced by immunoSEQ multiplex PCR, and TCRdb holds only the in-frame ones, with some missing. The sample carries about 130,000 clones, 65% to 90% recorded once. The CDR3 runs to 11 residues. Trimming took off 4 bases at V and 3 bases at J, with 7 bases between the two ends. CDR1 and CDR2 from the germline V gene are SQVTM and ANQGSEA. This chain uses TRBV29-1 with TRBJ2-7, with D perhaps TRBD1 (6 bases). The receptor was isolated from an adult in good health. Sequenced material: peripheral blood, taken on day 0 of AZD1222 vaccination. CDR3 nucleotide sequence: TGCAGCGTTGGGACAGTCTACGAGCAGTACTTC. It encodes CSVGTVYEQYF.